Below, one T cell receptor (beta chain) is given with its context. A single count supports this clone. Its target antigen remains unknown. Base qualities are not recorded, but no much larger clone differs from it by a single base. This sample stems from a study of blood T cell repertoires in COVID-19 (TCRdb year 2020). The study in broad terms: Samples from collaborators originated in the United States, Italy and Spain and spanned both the acute and convalescent phases of COVID-19. The prospective study material was composed of cDNA or gDNA derived from T cells, B-cell-depleted T cells, or PBMCs. Deeply sampled blood TCRbeta repertoires from subjects exposed to, actively infected with, or recovered from COVID-19 were included in the dataset. The repertoires were released in a freely available public database meant as a resource for research on the immune response to SARS-CoV-2. The samples were drawn from two sources: the first 160 participants of the ongoing ImmuneRACE study, and some 1,300 subjects contributed by 6 global collaborators. Sample metadata almost always included a de-identified subject ID, COVID-19 status, age in years and sex. HLA class I and class II types, where available, came from metadata supplied by the sample provider rather than from assay-based typing. Overall results and qualifications from the work: The quantity of clinical and demographic metadata differed by source and by participant and was supplied without curation.

Enrolling through a virtual design, the prospective study's participants ranged in age from roughly 18 to 95 years and lived across about two dozen United States geographic areas. To assign participants to cohorts, the prospective study relied on clinical history that participants themselves reported in a screening survey and a study questionnaire. For ImmuneRACE Cohort 3, a participant was defined as recovered based on two consecutive negative NP/OP PCR tests, clearance by a healthcare professional, or resolution of symptoms. In the prospective study, mobile phlebotomists collected whole blood, serum and a nasopharyngeal or oropharyngeal swab from each participant. Prospective study participants could optionally give additional blood draws and questionnaires over an approximately 2-month period. Prospective study blood samples were shipped either frozen or at room temperature before DNA extraction.

V was cut back by 5 bases and J by 4 bases, leaving a gap of 17 bases between them. The CDR3 spans 15 residues, from the cysteine through the phenylalanine. Only the CDR3 part of the read is kept: 45 bases, read in frame from the first base. CDR1 and CDR2 are drawn from the germline V gene: SGHDN, FVKESK. The immunoSEQ Assay, a bias-controlled multiplex PCR, was used to amplify TCRbeta CDR3 regions from genomic DNA. The published analysis was carried out like this. The number of nucleated cells in each sample was estimated by amplification of reference gene primers within the assay. To quantify the absolute abundance of each unique TCRbeta CDR3 rearrangement, sequence reads were collapsed and filtered. For each sample, productive Simpson clonality was calculated as the square root of Simpson's diversity index over productive rearrangements. What TCRdb holds here is the immuneACCESS table cut down to in-frame rearrangements. Part of the clones is not present; checked against another copy, under half of the missing clones reflect an unresolved V gene, and the others are unexplained. Clone size and V and J calls were adopted from that table, with D and trimming inferred from the DNA. This sample gives approximately 490,000 clones in total; approximately 86% of them show up just once. Roughly 0.7% of the sample comes from the top ten.

The chain is encoded by TRBV14 joined to TRBJ2-5; a tentative D match to TRBD1 spans 6 bases. Input material: PBMCs or T cells enriched from blood (not recorded which). This TCR was recovered from a woman aged 18 to 35 who had recovered from COVID-19. Read as DNA, the sequence is TGTGCCAGCAGCGCCTTGCAGGGGTGGATAGAGACCCAGTACTTC. The resulting protein is CASSALQGWIETQYF.